The rows below give T cell receptor beta chains drawn from one sample of a study of T-cell reconstitution after alpha-beta-depleted transplantation in children. One entry per CDR3 protein, called by TCRdb with MiXCR from the PCR reads. The sample consists of almost 600,000 distinct CDR3 sequences, roughly 30% of them appearing once. The sequencing used PBMCs, collected before TCRalphabeta/CD19-depleted stem cell transplant. The receptors derive from a boy under three years old with Wiskott-Aldrich syndrome, due to receive a stem cell transplant. Both conserved end residues are part of each CDR3. D genes are given only for firm matches. Clone size, where shown, is once, few, many, or a class for clones that have expanded.

D gene	V gene	J gene	clone size	CDR3 protein	CDR3 DNA
-	TRBV5-1	TRBJ2-1	few	CASSLVTNEQFF	TGCGCCAGCAGCTTGGTTACCAATGAGCAGTTCTTC
-	TRBV10-3	TRBJ1-6	few	CAIGTEYNSPLHF	TGTGCCATCGGAACAGAATATAATTCACCCCTCCACTTT
-	TRBV20-1	TRBJ1-1	-	CSAGSGRGMNTEAFF	TGCAGTGCCGGGTCGGGGCGGGGAATGAACACTGAAGCTTTCTTT
-	TRBV20-1	TRBJ1-2	few	CSAGRAYGYTF	TGCAGTGCAGGCAGGGCCTATGGCTACACCTTC
TRBD1	TRBV10-3	TRBJ2-7	-	CAIKGQGAGEQYF	TGTGCCATCAAAGGTCAGGGGGCTGGGGAGCAGTACTTC
TRBD2	TRBV27	TRBJ2-7	few	CASSSPSGRGGYEQYF	TGTGCCAGCAGCTCCCCCAGCGGGAGGGGAGGCTACGAGCAGTACTTC
TRBD2	TRBV28	TRBJ2-7	-	CASSIAGGSYEQYF	TGTGCCAGCAGTATCGCGGGGGGCTCCTACGAGCAGTACTTC
-	TRBV5-1	TRBJ2-1	few	CASSAQGTPYYNEQFF	TGCGCCAGCAGCGCCCAGGGGACCCCATACTACAATGAGCAGTTCTTC
TRBD2	TRBV5-1	TRBJ2-1	few	CASSLGPLAGGPSFGEQFF	TGCGCCAGCAGCTTGGGGCCTCTAGCGGGAGGCCCCTCGTTTGGTGAGCAGTTCTTC
TRBD1	TRBV7-8	TRBJ1-2	few	CASSLERRGTGGVWTF	TGTGCCAGCAGCTTAGAGAGGAGAGGGACAGGGGGCGTCTGGACCTTC
-	TRBV20-1	TRBJ2-3	few	CSARPPYRVLVDTQYF	TGCAGTGCTAGACCGCCGTACAGGGTGTTAGTAGATACGCAGTATTTT
-	TRBV4-1	TRBJ1-2	few	CASSPRTAPVGYTF	TGCGCCAGCAGCCCCCGGACAGCCCCTGTGGGCTACACCTTC
-	TRBV5-1	TRBJ1-1	-	CASSAPWAGNTEAFF	TGCGCCAGCAGCGCTCCCTGGGCGGGGAACACTGAAGCTTTCTTT
TRBD2	TRBV13	TRBJ2-1	few	CASSLGGSAGGPYNEQFF	TGTGCCAGCAGCTTAGGGGGGTCCGCGGGAGGGCCCTACAATGAGCAGTTCTTC
-	TRBV20-1	TRBJ1-1	many	CSARTGGMNTEAFF	TGCAGTGCTAGAACGGGGGGAATGAACACTGAAGCTTTCTTT
-	TRBV5-1	TRBJ2-3	-	CASSLGRRAPDTQYF	TGCGCCAGCAGCTTGGGGCGGCGGGCTCCAGATACGCAGTATTTT
-	TRBV14	TRBJ2-5	once	CATSRGTFETQYF	TGTGCCACCTCACGGGGAACCTTTGAGACCCAGTACTTC
-	TRBV20-1	TRBJ1-1	-	CSARDFLNTEAFF	TGCAGTGCACGGGACTTTTTGAACACTGAAGCTTTCTTT
TRBD1	TRBV20-1	TRBJ2-7	few	CSATGVFEDRGFSYEQYF	TGCAGTGCTACAGGGGTTTTTGAGGACAGGGGGTTCTCCTACGAGCAGTACTTC
-	TRBV21-1	TRBJ1-6	-	CASSKQGRNSPLHF	TGTGCCAGCAGCAAACAGGGGCGGAATTCACCCCTCCACTTT
-	TRBV7-2	TRBJ2-2	-	CASSFAPFRGRAGELFF	TGTGCCAGCAGCTTTGCCCCATTCAGGGGTCGAGCCGGGGAGCTGTTTTTT
-	TRBV11-1	TRBJ1-1	-	CASRASPGNTEAFF	TGTGCCAGCAGAGCCTCCCCAGGGAACACTGAAGCTTTCTTT
-	TRBV7-2	TRBJ2-1	-	CASSLRGGGLNEQFF	TGTGCCAGCAGCTTGAGGGGTGGGGGGCTGAATGAGCAGTTCTTC
-	TRBV7-9	TRBJ2-2	-	CASSSPFGPGRLFF	TGTGCCAGCAGCTCCCCTTTCGGGCCGGGGAGGCTGTTTTTT
TRBD1	TRBV5-1	TRBJ2-7	-	CASGDSSYEQYF	TGCGCCAGCGGGGACAGCTCCTACGAGCAGTACTTC
-	TRBV7-9	TRBJ1-5	few	CASSLGAEPQHF	TGTGCCAGCAGCTTAGGAGCGGAGCCCCAGCATTTT
TRBD2	TRBV28	TRBJ2-1	-	CASSFQWGTSFDNEQFF	TGTGCCAGCAGTTTCCAATGGGGGACTAGCTTTGACAATGAGCAGTTCTTC
TRBD2	TRBV12-3/TRBV12-4	TRBJ2-5	-	CASRFGGSETQYF	TGTGCCAGCAGGTTCGGGGGGTCAGAGACCCAGTACTTC
TRBD2	TRBV20-1	TRBJ2-3	few	CSARDPAGGPTDTQYF	TGCAGTGCTAGAGATCCTGCGGGAGGGCCCACAGATACGCAGTATTTT
-	TRBV6-1	TRBJ1-5	-	CASSEGATNQPQHF	TGTGCCAGCAGTGAAGGGGCAACCAATCAGCCCCAGCATTTT
TRBD2	TRBV5-1	TRBJ2-1	many	CASSTGLAAYNEQFF	TGCGCCAGCAGCACGGGACTAGCAGCCTACAATGAGCAGTTCTTC
-	TRBV12-3/TRBV12-4	TRBJ2-2	-	CASRPQRAGELFF	TGTGCCAGCAGGCCTCAGAGAGCCGGGGAGCTGTTTTTT
TRBD2	TRBV12-3/TRBV12-4	TRBJ2-2	-	CASSLALAGGDTGELFF	TGTGCCAGCAGTTTAGCACTAGCGGGAGGGGACACCGGGGAGCTGTTTTTT
TRBD2	TRBV19	TRBJ2-1	few	CASSRTSGRARNEQFF	TGTGCCAGTAGTAGGACTAGCGGGAGGGCTAGGAATGAGCAGTTCTTC
-	TRBV19	TRBJ1-5	-	CASSIRRGNQPQHF	TGTGCCAGTAGTATCAGGCGGGGCAATCAGCCCCAGCATTTT
TRBD2	TRBV15	TRBJ2-7	few	CATSRDGVAGDEQYF	TGTGCCACCAGCAGAGATGGGGTAGCGGGAGACGAGCAGTACTTC
TRBD2	TRBV20-1	TRBJ2-1	-	CSATSGTSAYNEQFF	TGCAGTGCTACCAGCGGGACTAGCGCCTACAATGAGCAGTTCTTC
-	TRBV7-9	TRBJ2-5	-	CASSLRQEETQYF	TGTGCCAGCAGCTTACGGCAGGAAGAGACCCAGTACTTC
-	TRBV5-1	TRBJ2-1	-	CASSPEPGTYNEQFF	TGCGCCAGCAGCCCGGAGCCCGGGACATACAATGAGCAGTTCTTC
-	TRBV5-1	TRBJ2-3	few	CASSPRLGAGDTQYF	TGCGCCAGCAGCCCACGTTTAGGAGCAGGGGATACGCAGTATTTT
-	TRBV12-3/TRBV12-4	TRBJ2-2	-	CASTQPWGAQGTGELFF	TGTGCCAGCACCCAACCTTGGGGGGCGCAGGGCACCGGGGAGCTGTTTTTT
-	TRBV29-1	TRBJ1-5	-	CSVAKDSNQPQHF	TGCAGCGTTGCCAAGGATAGCAATCAGCCCCAGCATTTT
-	TRBV29-1	TRBJ2-3	few	CSVEESTDTQYF	TGCAGCGTTGAGGAAAGCACAGATACGCAGTATTTT